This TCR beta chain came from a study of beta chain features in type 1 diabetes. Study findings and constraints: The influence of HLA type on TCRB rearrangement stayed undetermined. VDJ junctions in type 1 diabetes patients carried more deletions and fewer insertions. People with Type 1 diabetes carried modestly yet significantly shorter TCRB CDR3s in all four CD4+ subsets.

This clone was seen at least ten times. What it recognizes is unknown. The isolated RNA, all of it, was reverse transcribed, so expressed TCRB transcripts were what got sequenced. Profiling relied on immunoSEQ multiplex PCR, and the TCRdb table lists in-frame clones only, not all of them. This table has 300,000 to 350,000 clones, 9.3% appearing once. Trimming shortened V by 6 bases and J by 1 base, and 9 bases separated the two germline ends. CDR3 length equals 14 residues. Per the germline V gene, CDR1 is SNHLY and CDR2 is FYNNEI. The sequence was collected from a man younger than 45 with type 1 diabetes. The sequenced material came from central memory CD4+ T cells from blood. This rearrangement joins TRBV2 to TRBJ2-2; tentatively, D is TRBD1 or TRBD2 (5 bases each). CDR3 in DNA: TGTGCCAGCAGGGGGGACGGGAACACCGGGGAGCTGTTTTTT. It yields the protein CASRGDGNTGELFF.